This paragraph reports one T cell receptor beta chain. Sequencing was performed with immunoSEQ multiplex PCR; in TCRdb, only in-frame clones are kept and a portion is missing. Here the sample spans 70,000 to 75,000 clones, roughly 92% being singletons. The data are from a study of T cell changes during pregnancy in multiple sclerosis. V was cut by 6 bases and J by 1 base, with 18 bases left in between. From germline, CDR1 is MGHRA and CDR2 YSYEKL. The CDR3 spans 16 residues. The TCR sequence derives from a female donor in good health, enrolled as a control in a pregnancy study. The V gene is TRBV4-1, the J gene TRBJ2-5, with D possibly being TRBD2 (6 bases). Sequences were derived from peripheral blood, sampled in the second trimester of pregnancy. CDR3 sequence: CASRLFERAAQETQYF. The CDR3 nucleotides are TGCGCCAGCAGACTATTTGAGCGGGCGGCCCAAGAGACCCAGTACTTC.